These 7 T cell receptor beta chains originate from one sample sequenced in a study of blood T cell repertoires in COVID-19. Libraries were prepared by immunoSEQ multiplex PCR; TCRdb keeps only in-frame clonotypes and omits some of them. The sample records some 89,000 clones, approximately 89% being singletons. Material for sequencing was peripheral blood. The source of these receptors is a man in his forties or fifties with acute or convalescent COVID-19.

This clone has just one count. This chain's CDR3 is CASSSPGGSNQPQHF. The CDR3 DNA reads TGTGCCAGCAGCTCCCCAGGGGGCAGCAATCAGCCCCAGCATTTT. The V call is TRBV7-2, the J call TRBJ1-5; 8 nucleotides align to TRBD1. The CDR3 loop spans 15 amino acids. Germline-derived CDR1 and CDR2 are SGHTA and FQGNSA. Trimming cost V 4 bases and J 1 base; bases outside gene matches: 3.

The V and J genes are TRBV7-2 and TRBJ2-3, with TRBD2 matching 12 bases. J lost 1 base, V lost 5 bases, and 7 bases had no gene match. Germline lookup yields CDR1 SGHTA and CDR2 FQGNSA. The CDR3 spans 17 residues. The DNA for the CDR3 is TGTGCCAGCAGCGTTATAAGGACTAGCGGGGGCACAGATACGCAGTATTTT. Amino acids: CASSVIRTSGGTDTQYF. The full variable domain, its missing parts supplied by reference TRBV7-2 and TRBJ2-3, is GAGVSQSPSNKVTEKGKDVELRCDPISGHTALYWYRQSLGQGLEFLIYFQGNSAPDKSGLPSDRFSAERTGGSVSTLTIQRTQQEDSAVYLCASSVIRTSGGTDTQYFGPGTRLTVL.

This chain connects TRBV5-3 to TRBJ2-1; D might be TRBD1 (6 bases). TRBV5-3 is classed as an ORF, of uncertain function. V was shortened by 3 bases and J by 5 bases, with 9 bases between the two germline ends. There are 13 residues in the CDR3. The CDR3, as DNA: TGTGCCAGAAGCTACAGGGAAGACAATGAGCAGTTCTTC. Its translation is CARSYREDNEQFF.

This clone was observed at least ten times. The chain employs TRBV30 and TRBJ1-3; 11 bases are a match to TRBD1. Looked up from germline, CDR1 is GTSNPN and CDR2 is SVGIG (reference sequence). The CDR3 covers 14 residues. Trimming at V came to 5 bases and at J to 2 bases, leaving 2 bases not matched to a gene. Here the CDR3 DNA reads TGTGCCTGGGGACAGGGGGCTGCTGGAAACACCATATATTTT. This encodes CAWGQGAAGNTIYF.

A single count supports this clone. The chain's CDR3 is CASSREGAGGYTF. The CDR3, as DNA: TGTGCCAGCAGCCGAGAGGGGGCGGGAGGCTACACCTTC. The J gene is TRBJ1-2, the V gene TRBV9, with 7 positions matching TRBD1. CDR1 is SGDLS, CDR2 YYNGEE, per germline. The CDR3 contains 13 residues. J gave up 8 bases and V 4 bases, and 8 bases lay outside the gene matches.

A single count supports this clone. The J gene is TRBJ2-7, the V gene TRBV19; 8 bases are a match to TRBD1. This CDR3 is built from 15 residues. Germline V gene sequence: CDR1 LNHDA, CDR2 SQIVND (reference sequence). J lost 4 bases, V lost 0 bases, and 5 bases had no gene match. CDR3 amino acids: CASSIEGRGLYEQYF. The CDR3 DNA reads TGTGCCAGTAGTATAGAAGGCAGGGGGCTTTACGAGCAGTACTTC. Full variable domain (rest looked up from reference TRBV19 and TRBJ2-7): DGGITQSPKYLFRKEGQNVTLSCEQNLNHDAMYWYRQDPGQGLRLIYYSQIVNDFQKGDIAEGYSVSREKKESFPLTVTSAQKNPTAFYLCASSIEGRGLYEQYFGPGTRLTVT.

The CDR3 spells CASSQAWERYNEQFF. Here the CDR3 DNA reads TGTGCCAGCAGCCAAGCGTGGGAGAGGTACAATGAGCAGTTCTTC. The J gene is TRBJ2-1, the V gene TRBV7-6; perhaps TRBD2 as D (5 bases). The germline V gene encodes CDR1 SGHVS and CDR2 FNYEAQ. V was cut by 5 bases and J by 4 bases, with 15 bases left in between. There are 15 residues in the CDR3. Using reference TRBV7-6 and TRBJ2-1 for the parts outside the CDR3, the full variable domain is GAGVSQSPRYKVTKRGQDVALRCDPISGHVSLYWYRQALGQGPEFLTYFNYEAQQDKSGLPNDRFSAERPEGSISTLTIQRTEQRDSAMYRCASSQAWERYNEQFFGPGTRLTVL.